The 19 T cell receptor beta chains below come from one sample, sequenced in a study of T cells after yellow fever vaccination. TCRdb re-called the 5' RACE reads through MiXCR, storing one row per CDR3 protein. Here the sample spans 120,000 or so distinct CDR3 sequences, about 8.8% being singletons. Source: CD8+ T cells sorted from PBMCs, taken on the day of the yellow fever booster vaccination. Receptor source: a man between 18 and 29 years old who received the YFV17D yellow fever vaccine.

This chain joins TRBV7-9 and TRBJ1-3; D possibly corresponds to TRBD1 (5 bases). Germline V gives CDR1 SEHNR, CDR2 FQNEAQ (reference sequence). V lost 5 bases and J 0 bases, leaving 17 bases between the germline ends. This CDR3 spans 17 amino acids. The CDR3 region is CASSPHGARVSGNTIYF. The CDR3 DNA is TGTGCCAGCAGCCCCCATGGGGCCCGAGTCTCTGGAAACACCATATATTTT.

This clonotype has more than one count but fewer than ten. J is TRBJ2-2 and V is TRBV4-1, with D perhaps TRBD1 (6 bases). The germline gives CDR1 MGHRA, CDR2 YSYEKL. This CDR3 comprises 13 residues. V lost 4 bases, J lost 7 bases, and 10 bases lay in between. CDR3 loop: CASSPTGSGELFF. DNA of the CDR3: TGCGCCAGCAGCCCTACAGGGAGCGGGGAGCTGTTTTTT.

There are a few counts of this clonotype. The chain recombines TRBV7-2 with TRBJ2-2; D is uncertain. Trimming left V 1 base short and J 1 base short, with 4 bases between. Looked up from germline, CDR1 is SGHTA and CDR2 is FQGNSA. CDR3 length: 14 amino acids. The chain's CDR3 is CASSLDLNTGELFF. The CDR3 DNA reads as TGTGCCAGCAGCTTAGACTTGAACACCGGGGAGCTGTTTTTT.

The rearrangement links TRBV5-4 to TRBJ2-6; 7 positions agree with TRBD1. CDR1 and CDR2 (germline): SGHNT, YYREEE (reference sequence). With V trimmed by 4 bases and J by 1 base, 2 bases remained unmatched. This CDR3 comprises 15 residues. CDR3 bases: TGTGCCAGCAGCAGGACAGGTTCTGGGGCCAACGTCCTGACTTTC. It yields the protein CASSRTGSGANVLTF.

The chain combines TRBV7-2 with TRBJ2-7, with D perhaps TRBD1 (5 bases). The CDR3 is 14 residues long. Germline V gene data show CDR1 as SGHTA and CDR2 as FQGNSA. V lost 3 bases, J lost 6 bases, and 15 bases lay in between. The CDR3 region is CASSLAWGLGEQYV. CDR3 in DNA: TGTGCCAGCAGCTTGGCTTGGGGCCTCGGCGAGCAGTACGTC.

In DNA, the CDR3 is TGTGCCAGCTCACCACCGGCCAGGCTCTACGAGCAGTACGTC. This sequence encodes CASSPPARLYEQYV. The chain combines TRBV18 with TRBJ2-7; D uncertain. The germline V gene has CDR1 KGHSH and CDR2 LQKENI. The CDR3 has 14 residues. Trimming shortened V by 0 bases and J by 3 bases, and 9 bases separated the two germline ends.

The V gene is TRBV27, the J gene TRBJ1-5; no clear D gene. V lost 6 bases, J lost 4 bases, and 10 bases lay in between. Germline lookup yields CDR1 MNHEY and CDR2 SMNVEV (reference sequence). The CDR3 totals 13 residues. The CDR3 region has the DNA TGTGCCAGCAGCGTGCACGGGAATCAGCCCCAGCATTTT. The encoded protein is CASSVHGNQPQHF.

The chain couples TRBV4-3 to TRBJ2-5, with D possibly being TRBD2 (7 bases). Germline values: CDR1 LGHNA, CDR2 YSLEER. Trimming pared 1 base from V and 0 bases from J, leaving 18 bases between. CDR3 length: 18 amino acids. The CDR3 loop is CASSQGPLGGAYQETQYF. The CDR3 coding sequence is TGCGCCAGCAGCCAAGGGCCCTTGGGGGGGGCGTACCAAGAGACCCAGTACTTC.

The genes are TRBV6-2 or TRBV6-3 and TRBJ2-5; 7 bases match TRBD2. CDR1 and CDR2 from the germline V gene are MNHEY and SVGEGT. V shed 4 bases, J shed 6 bases, and the junction held 17 bases outside the gene matches. The CDR3 covers 17 residues. This CDR3 reads CASSSSRGTTDMKTQYF. In DNA form, the CDR3 reads TGTGCCAGCAGTTCCTCTCGAGGGACTACGGACATGAAGACCCAGTACTTC.

This clonotype has at least ten counts. The chain couples TRBV28 to TRBJ2-7; 9 bases fit TRBD2. Germline loops: CDR1 MDHEN, CDR2 SYDVKM. The CDR3 is 15 residues long. The V and J ends lost 8 bases and 7 bases, in that order; junction bases with no gene match: 15. The CDR3 nucleotides read TGTGCCAGCCTCGAAGCGGGGGGACGGCCTACGGAGCAGTACTTC. Translation gives CASLEAGGRPTEQYF.

The sample holds a few counts of this clonotype. This sequence joins TRBV4-1 and TRBJ2-2; 10 positions match TRBD1. The CDR3 is made up of 15 amino acids. V dropped 2 bases and J dropped 4; count of bases not matched to a gene: 1. The V gene's germline CDR1 is MGHRA and CDR2 YSYEKL. In nucleotides, the CDR3 is TGCGCCAGCAGCCAAAGGGACAGGGGCACCGGGGAGCTGTTTTTT. It codes for CASSQRDRGTGELFF.

The CDR3 region is CASSSYQGPSWPQHF. The CDR3 DNA sequence: TGTGCCAGCAGCTCTTATCAGGGGCCGTCATGGCCCCAGCATTTT. This chain connects TRBV7-6 to TRBJ1-5, with a possible D match to TRBD1 (6 bases). Germline lookup yields CDR1 SGHVS and CDR2 FNYEAQ. V lost 4 bases and J lost 9, with 19 bases in between. CDR3 length: 15 residues.

The V and J genes are TRBV6-5 and TRBJ1-3; D is uncertain. Germline V gene sequence: CDR1 MNHEY, CDR2 SVGAGI. V lost 0 bases to trimming and J lost 11 bases, with 14 bases between them. The CDR3 has 14 amino acids. Written as DNA, the CDR3 is TGTGCCAGCAGTTACTCGAATGCGGGTTCGGCCATATATTTT. Protein sequence: CASSYSNAGSAIYF.

This clonotype was seen more than once but under ten times. V and J are TRBV29-1 and TRBJ1-1; 7 positions agree with TRBD1. CDR3 length equals 10 residues. With 7 bases clipped from V and 10 bases from J, the junction kept 6 bases outside the gene matches. CDR1 and CDR2 from the germline V gene are SQVTM and ANQGSEA. The CDR3, as DNA: TGCAGCGCCACAGGGGAGGCAGCTTTCTTT. Translated, it gives CSATGEAAFF.

This clonotype was seen more than once but under ten times. The V call is TRBV18, the J call TRBJ2-3, with 9 bases lining up with TRBD2. Germline-derived CDR1 and CDR2 are KGHSH and LQKENI. The CDR3 runs to 17 residues. V lost 8 bases to trimming and J lost 5 bases; unmatched junction nucleotides: 17. Here the CDR3 reads CASARVQRGAPQDTQYF. The DNA of the CDR3 is TGTGCCAGCGCACGTGTCCAGCGGGGGGCACCACAAGATACGCAGTATTTT.

The table lists this clonotype with a few counts. V usage is TRBV4-1 and J usage is TRBJ2-7; possible D gene TRBD1, 6 bases. Trimming took off 4 bases at V and 0 bases at J, with 13 bases between the two ends. The germline gives CDR1 MGHRA, CDR2 YSYEKL. The CDR3 is made up of 15 amino acids. The CDR3 sequence: CASSPTDRYSYEQYF. The CDR3 DNA reads TGCGCCAGCAGCCCGACTGACAGGTACTCCTACGAGCAGTACTTC.

This chain joins TRBV19 and TRBJ1-2; D ambiguous. Between the trimmed V and J ends, which lost 6 bases and 6 bases, there was a span of 8 bases. The germline gives CDR1 LNHDA, CDR2 SQIVND (reference sequence). The CDR3 contains 11 residues. CDR3 sequence: CASRDGDGYTF. CDR3 coding DNA: TGTGCCAGTAGAGACGGGGATGGCTACACCTTC.

This clonotype has only a few counts. The V gene is TRBV29-1, the J gene TRBJ2-7; 8 nucleotides align to TRBD1. In germline, CDR1 is SQVTM, CDR2 ANQGSEA. This CDR3 spans 13 amino acids. Trimming at V came to 3 bases and at J to 1 base, leaving 2 bases not matched to a gene. The CDR3 sequence: CSVDGQGSYEQYF. As DNA, the CDR3 is TGCAGCGTTGATGGACAGGGTTCCTACGAGCAGTACTTC.

In this sample, this clonotype turned up many times. This rearrangement joins TRBV27 to TRBJ2-4; possibly TRBD1 for D (6 bases). Germline V gene data show CDR1 as MNHEY and CDR2 as SMNVEV (reference sequence). The CDR3 runs to 14 residues. Trimming removed 6 bases from V and 6 bases from J, with 15 bases in between. The DNA for the CDR3 is TGTGCCAGCAGCTCCAGGGGATGGGGAAACATTCAGTACTTC. This encodes CASSSRGWGNIQYF.